This entry concerns a single TCR beta chain. TCRdb fed the 5' RACE reads into MiXCR, producing one record per CDR3 protein. This repertoire shows over 200,000 distinct CDR3 sequences, over 6.5% found once; its top ten account for approximately 1%. The record originates from a study of T cells after yellow fever vaccination. Trimming left V 3 bases short and J 2 bases short, with 11 bases between. Per germline, CDR1 SGHTA and CDR2 FQGNSA. The CDR3 loop spans 14 amino acids. The sample in question was CD4+ T cells sorted from PBMCs, obtained on the day of the yellow fever booster vaccination. The sequence derives from a man younger than 40 who received the YFV17D yellow fever vaccine. The rearrangement joins TRBV7-2 to TRBJ2-7; D is unresolved. The CDR3 nucleotides are TGTGCCAGCAGCTTGGGTCTAATTGCCTACGAGCAGTACTTC. Its translation is CASSLGLIAYEQYF.